The sequence of this T cell receptor beta chain was determined in a study of T cells in Graves' hyperthyroidism and ophthalmopathy. As for the study in general: Before any treatment, at initial diagnosis, peripheral blood was collected.

The diagnostic basis comprised clinical symptoms, serum thyroxine and TRAb, thyroid ultrasound and orbital computed tomography. This clonotype was observed a handful of times. Its antigen is still unknown. RNA transcripts yielded amplified TCR beta CDR3 regions. During a first-round RT-PCR of the TCR CDR3, the HTBI primer set was used. TCRdb used MiXCR to reprocess the multiplex PCR reads, holding one entry per CDR3 protein. Of about 480,000 distinct CDR3 sequences listed, around an eighth are singletons. Whole-study results and caveats: Most thyroid clonotypes that were expanded above 0.001 also turned up in blood. A model of 13 V-J pairs discriminated ophthalmopathy from stable hyperthyroidism.

Germline values: CDR1 SGHRS, CDR2 YFSETQ. This CDR3 has 14 amino acids. V was shortened by 7 bases and J by 6 bases, with 17 bases between the two germline ends. The sequence was collected from a woman aged 18 to 35 with Graves' hyperthyroidism. What was sequenced was blood. The V gene is TRBV5-1, the J gene TRBJ2-1, with a possible D match to TRBD1 (6 bases). CDR3 protein: CASARDTGSNEQFF. CDR3 coding DNA: TGCGCCAGCGCCAGGGACACCGGGTCCAATGAGCAGTTCTTC.